This TCR beta chain stems from a study of blood T cell repertoires in COVID-19. Across the study: PBMCs, B-cell-depleted T cells, or T cells were the source of the cDNA or gDNA that made up the material.

Authors' processing steps: Amplification with reference gene primers provided the estimates of nucleated cell counts. The repertoire was sequenced with immunoSEQ multiplex PCR; TCRdb's copy has only in-frame clones and lacks some. The DNA was the basis for D and trimming; V, J and clone size are from that table. The sample has fewer than 250,000 clones; 85% to 90% are singletons. This CDR3 is 14 amino acids long. V dropped 6 bases and J dropped 9 bases, with 19 bases sitting between them. This TCR was recovered from a man aged 50 or older with acute or convalescent COVID-19. The sample was peripheral blood. The chain carries TRBV23-1 and TRBJ2-3; D is possibly TRBD2 (7 bases). TRBV23-1 is an ORF, and what it does is uncertain. This CDR3 reads CASRLDWGGPTQYF. DNA for the CDR3: TGCGCCAGCAGACTAGATTGGGGGGGCCCGACGCAGTATTTT.